This TCR beta chain was sequenced during a study of cytomegalovirus exposure and HLA in healthy donors. PCR employed 60 Vbeta and 13 Jbeta primers. The method was immunoSEQ multiplex PCR; TCRdb's version includes in-frame clones alone and lacks a portion of them. Found here are 90,000 or so clones, approximately 60% of them singletons; the top ten hold approximately 5.8%. Points from the study as a whole: As a later analysis showed, a missense DCLRE1C variant was linked to trimming of TCR beta V- and J-genes. Several V segments, TRBV6-2 and TRBV6-3 among them, could not be told apart and were dropped.

Comment on this clone: What it recognizes is unknown.

There are 13 residues in the CDR3. Germline V gene data show CDR1 as MNHNY and CDR2 as SVGAGI (reference sequence). V was clipped by 6 bases and J by 9 bases, with 15 bases between them. The TCR originated in a boy under 18 in good health and CMV-seropositive. What was sequenced was PBMCs. The rearrangement joins TRBV6-6 to TRBJ1-3; possible D gene TRBD1, 6 bases. The CDR3 sequence: CASSGDIRSTIYF. The CDR3 nucleotides read TGTGCCAGCAGCGGGGACATTAGGAGCACCATATATTTT.